These 32 T cell receptor beta chains share one sample of origin, sequenced in a study of T cell repertoires in MIS-A myocarditis. Sequencing was performed with immunoSEQ multiplex PCR; in TCRdb, only in-frame clones are kept and a portion is missing. The data hold around 6,100 clones, with about 81% observed a single time. Source material: right inferior lung lobe tissue obtained at autopsy. These receptors were obtained from a man aged 18 to 30 with fulminant myocarditis from multisystem inflammatory syndrome in adults (MIS-A) after COVID-19.

The chain employs TRBV4-3 and TRBJ1-2; 7 bases line up with TRBD1. Losses at the gene ends were 2 bases for V and 5 bases for J; bases not matched to a gene: 11. This CDR3 spans 16 amino acids. Per the germline V gene, CDR1 is LGHNA and CDR2 is YSLEER. The DNA of the CDR3 is TGCGCCAGCAGCCAAATGGCTACAGGGGATTTTTATGGCTACACCTTC. The encoded protein is CASSQMATGDFYGYTF.

This clone was detected only once. This sequence joins TRBV12-5 and TRBJ1-5; D is ambiguous. The CDR3 runs to 17 residues. V gave up 5 bases and J gave up 4 bases, with 21 bases separating them. Germline V CDR1 and CDR2: LGHNT, FRNRAP. The CDR3 is CASGLPLAKHRNQPQHF. The CDR3 DNA reads TGTGCTAGTGGTCTCCCCCTTGCTAAACATAGAAATCAGCCCCAGCATTTT.

The chain couples TRBV5-6 to TRBJ1-1, with D hard to call. Trimming shortened V by 4 bases and J by 3 bases, and 13 bases separated the two germline ends. Germline loops: CDR1 SGHDT, CDR2 YYEEEE. The CDR3 is 14 amino acids. DNA of the CDR3: TGTGCCAGCAGCACGAGATATTTATACACTGAAGCTTTCTTT. Translated: CASSTRYLYTEAFF.

The chain uses TRBV7-2 and TRBJ1-2; 8 bases map to TRBD1. In germline, CDR1 is SGHTA, CDR2 FQGNSA. The CDR3 spans 15 residues. V shed 1 base, J shed 8 bases, and the junction held 9 bases outside the gene matches. The DNA of the CDR3 is TGTGCCAGCAGCTTAGTGTGGACAGGGACGGGCGGCTACACCTTC. Amino acid sequence: CASSLVWTGTGGYTF.

This chain joins TRBV14 and TRBJ2-7, with D hard to call. The length of the CDR3 is 13 residues. V was trimmed by 2 bases and J by 4 bases, leaving 9 bases between them. Germline values: CDR1 SGHDN, CDR2 FVKESK. The CDR3 coding sequence is TGTGCCAGCAGCCAACACTTGGGGTACGAGCAGTACTTC. Residues: CASSQHLGYEQYF.

This clone was found a few times. V and J are TRBV6-6 and TRBJ2-7; 13 bases match TRBD2. The CDR3 has 15 residues. Germline V CDR1 and CDR2: MNHNY, SVGAGI (reference sequence). J lost 2 bases, V lost 6 bases, and 4 bases had no gene match. The DNA of the CDR3 is TGTGCCAGCAGACTCGGACTAGCGGGGGCCTACGAGCAGTACTTC. Translating it yields CASRLGLAGAYEQYF.

The chain carries TRBV5-1 and TRBJ1-3, with D uncertain. The V end lost 1 base, the J end lost 1 base, and 15 bases lay between the germline ends. Germline CDR1 and CDR2: SGHRS and YFSETQ. CDR3 length: 17 amino acids. The CDR3 is CASSLYSGSVSGNTIYF. Written as DNA, the CDR3 is TGCGCCAGCAGCTTGTATTCAGGTAGCGTTTCTGGAAACACCATATATTTT.

This chain uses TRBV6-5 with TRBJ1-2; D is unresolved. From germline, CDR1 is MNHEY and CDR2 SVGAGI. V was cut by 0 bases and J by 4 bases, with 15 bases left in between. The CDR3 runs to 16 residues. As DNA, the CDR3 is TGTGCCAGCAGTTACTCAAAGCCGGGGTTAGGCTATGGCTACACCTTC. Its translation is CASSYSKPGLGYGYTF.

The genes are TRBV28 and TRBJ1-5, with TRBD1 matching over 9 bases. Trimming took 2 bases from V and 6 from J; bases not matched to a gene: 8. CDR1 and CDR2 (germline): MDHEN, SYDVKM. The CDR3 loop spans 16 amino acids. The CDR3: CASSLPPGQGGQPQHF. For the CDR3, the DNA is TGTGCCAGCAGTTTACCTCCGGGACAGGGAGGTCAGCCCCAGCATTTT.

The V gene is TRBV28, the J gene TRBJ1-1, with 7 bases fitting TRBD1. CDR3 size: 16 residues. With 2 bases clipped from V and 5 bases from J, the junction kept 11 bases outside the gene matches. Germline CDR1 MDHEN, CDR2 SYDVKM. CDR3 residues: CASSLPTGVIATEAFF. The CDR3 nucleotides are TGTGCCAGCAGTTTACCCACAGGGGTGATAGCGACTGAAGCTTTCTTT.

Within the sample, this clone is medium-sized. Other DNA sequences in the same sample also yield this CDR3. This chain uses TRBV10-3 with TRBJ1-1, with D unclear. CDR1 ENHRY and CDR2 SYGVKD come from the germline V gene. This CDR3 is built from 13 residues. Trimming cost V 3 bases and J 5 bases, with 10 bases left between them. CDR3 coding DNA: TGTGCCATCAGTGATTCGGGAGGGACTGAAGCTTTCTTT. Protein sequence: CAISDSGGTEAFF.

The J gene is TRBJ1-1, the V gene TRBV12-3 or TRBV12-4; the D is unclear. The CDR3 is 13 residues long. The V and J ends lost 8 bases and 0 bases respectively, with 10 bases between them. The CDR3 protein is CASGLWVNTEAFF. In DNA form, the CDR3 reads TGTGCCAGCGGTCTGTGGGTGAACACTGAAGCTTTCTTT.

The V and J genes are TRBV7-2 and TRBJ2-3, with 8 bases that match TRBD1. Unmatched junction bases numbered 5, after V lost 4 bases and J lost 2 bases. This CDR3 is built from 15 residues. Germline V gives CDR1 SGHTA, CDR2 FQGNSA. The CDR3 sequence: CASSYGDRLTDTQYF. CDR3 nucleotides: TGTGCCAGCAGCTATGGGGACAGGCTCACAGATACGCAGTATTTT.

The chain is built from TRBV4-2 and TRBJ2-3; 7 positions agree with TRBD2. With V trimmed by 0 bases and J by 2 bases, 5 bases remained unmatched. The germline V gene has CDR1 LGHNA and CDR2 YNFKEQ. The CDR3 spans 16 residues. CDR3 sequence: CASSQDERGFTDTQYF. CDR3 coding DNA: TGTGCCAGCAGCCAAGATGAGCGGGGATTCACAGATACGCAGTATTTT.

The chain has TRBV7-9 and TRBJ2-7; 10 nucleotides align to TRBD2. The CDR3 has 13 amino acids. After removal of 5 bases from V and 6 bases from J, the junction contained 4 bases not matched to a gene. Germline V gene lookup returns CDR1 SEHNR and CDR2 FQNEAQ (reference sequence). The CDR3 coding sequence is TGTGCCAGCAGCCGGGGACTAGCGTTCGAGCAGTACTTC. Protein product: CASSRGLAFEQYF.

The V gene is TRBV3-1 (or the pseudogene TRBV3-2), the J gene TRBJ2-7; the match to TRBD1 covers 7 bases. V gave up 0 bases and J gave up 6 bases; unmatched junction bases: 5. CDR3 size: 14 residues. Germline CDR1 LGHDT, CDR2 YNNKEL (reference sequence). The CDR3 nucleotides are TGTGCCAGCAGCCAAGACACGACAGGGCTCGAGCAGTACTTC. Encoded protein: CASSQDTTGLEQYF.

This clone has just one count. This chain connects TRBV5-8 to TRBJ1-5; TRBD1 matches at 8 bases. Losses at the gene ends were 2 bases for V and 4 bases for J; bases not matched to a gene: 8. The CDR3 sequence is 16 residues long. The V gene's germline CDR1 is SGHTS and CDR2 YDEGEE. The CDR3 sequence: CASSFRTGPKNQPQHF. CDR3 nucleotides: TGTGCCAGCAGCTTTAGGACAGGGCCAAAAAATCAGCCCCAGCATTTT.

The rearrangement joins TRBV19 to TRBJ2-1; D is undetermined. Germline V CDR1 and CDR2: LNHDA, SQIVND (reference sequence). V lost 3 bases to trimming and J lost 7 bases, with 16 bases between them. This CDR3 region has 15 residues. CDR3 sequence reads: CASSIRPNLGNEQFF. In DNA form, the CDR3 reads TGTGCCAGTAGTATCCGTCCAAACCTCGGGAATGAGCAGTTCTTC. Full variable domain (outside the CDR3, taken from reference TRBV19 and TRBJ2-1): DGGITQSPKYLFRKEGQNVTLSCEQNLNHDAMYWYRQDPGQGLRLIYYSQIVNDFQKGDIAEGYSVSREKKESFPLTVTSAQKNPTAFYLCASSIRPNLGNEQFFGPGTRLTVL.

The V and J genes are TRBV6-1 and TRBJ2-1, with a weak D call TRBD1 (5 bases). V was clipped by 4 bases and J by 0 bases, with 22 bases between them. Looked up from germline, CDR1 is MNHNS and CDR2 is SASEGT. The CDR3 has 19 amino acids. CDR3 DNA sequence: TGTGCCAGCAGTGGCGTATCTTCCAGGGCTCAGAGCTCCTACAATGAGCAGTTCTTC. Translation: CASSGVSSRAQSSYNEQFF.

The chain is built from TRBV6-2 or TRBV6-3 and TRBJ2-3; TRBD1 matches at 7 bases. From germline, CDR1 is MNHEY and CDR2 SVGEGT. The CDR3 covers 14 residues. The V and J ends lost 2 bases and 11 bases, in that order; junction bases with no gene match: 10. CDR3 sequence (DNA): TGTGCCAGCAGTTACGGGGACAGTTCTATTAAGCAGTATTTT. Amino acid sequence: CASSYGDSSIKQYF.

This clone was counted only a few times. V is TRBV2 and J is TRBJ1-4; D is unresolved. Between the trimmed V and J ends, which lost 8 bases and 3 bases, there was a span of 10 bases. This CDR3 region has 13 residues. Per the germline V gene, CDR1 is SNHLY and CDR2 is FYNNEI. CDR3 bases: TGTGCCAGCCTAACAGACTCTAATGAAAAACTGTTTTTT. Its protein product is CASLTDSNEKLFF.

The J gene is TRBJ1-1, the V gene TRBV30; no firm D call. Germline loops: CDR1 GTSNPN, CDR2 SVGIG (reference sequence). CDR3 length: 13 residues. Trimming took off 1 base at V and 4 bases at J, with 10 bases between the two ends. This CDR3 is CAWSGWGGTEAFF. CDR3 bases: TGTGCCTGGAGTGGGTGGGGTGGCACTGAAGCTTTCTTT.

The chain recombines TRBV28 with TRBJ1-5; tentative D call: TRBD1 (5 bases). Germline loops: CDR1 MDHEN, CDR2 SYDVKM. Between the trimmed V and J ends, which lost 6 bases and 3 bases, there was a span of 15 bases. The CDR3 consists of 15 residues. The DNA of the CDR3 is TGTGCCAGCAGCCCGGACACAAATTCCAATCAGCCCCAGCATTTT. This gives the protein CASSPDTNSNQPQHF.

This chain connects TRBV15 to TRBJ1-6; tentatively, D is TRBD1 (6 bases). This CDR3 contains 16 residues. Germline V gene sequence: CDR1 LNHNV, CDR2 YYDKDF (reference sequence). The V gene lost 6 bases and the J gene lost 5 bases, with 17 bases spanning the gap. CDR3 nucleotides: TGTGCCACCAGATCCTTATTAGGGGGGGATAATTCACCCCTCCACTTT. Translating gives CATRSLLGGDNSPLHF.

The V gene is TRBV6-6, the J gene TRBJ2-1; 8 nucleotides match TRBD2. CDR1 is MNHNY and CDR2 is SVGAGI in the germline V gene (reference sequence). The CDR3 spans 13 residues. V lost 6 bases and J lost 6; bases outside the gene matches: 4. CDR3 in DNA: TGTGCCAGCAGGACAAGCGGGAGCAATGAGCAGTTCTTC. It yields the protein CASRTSGSNEQFF.

The chain carries TRBV18 and TRBJ2-7; D is ambiguous. The CDR3 spans 13 residues. V was cut by 9 bases and J by 3 bases, with 15 bases left in between. The V gene's germline CDR1 is KGHSH and CDR2 LQKENI. DNA for the CDR3: TGTGCCAGTACTGTCGCCAAGAACTACGAGCAGTACTTC. It is translated as CASTVAKNYEQYF.

This chain joins TRBV19 and TRBJ2-1, with TRBD1 matching over 9 bases. Germline loops: CDR1 LNHDA, CDR2 SQIVND (reference sequence). CDR3 length: 17 residues. V was pared by 7 bases and J by 3 bases, with 13 bases of the junction left unmatched. CDR3 loop: CASTLTGGALVYNEQFF. CDR3 bases: TGTGCCAGTACCTTGACAGGGGGAGCTCTCGTCTACAATGAGCAGTTCTTC.

The chain combines TRBV5-1 with TRBJ2-7; D is unclear. Trimming left V 4 bases short and J 5 bases short, with 7 bases between. The germline CDR1 and CDR2 sequences are SGHRS and YFSETQ. CDR3 length: 11 amino acids. Here the CDR3 DNA reads TGCGCCAGCAGCCTTAGAGACGAGCAGTACTTC. It encodes CASSLRDEQYF.

J is TRBJ1-2 and V is TRBV12-3 or TRBV12-4; no clear D. Trimming cost V 3 bases and J 9 bases, with 11 bases left between them. This CDR3 contains 12 residues. CDR3 coding DNA: TGTGCCAGCAGTTTTGTGGGAGAGAGCTACACCTTC. It codes for CASSFVGESYTF.

Only a few counts were recorded for this clone. CDR3 in amino acids: CAISEDRAFSPLHF. The CDR3 DNA sequence: TGTGCCATCAGTGAGGACAGGGCTTTTTCACCCCTCCACTTT. The gene calls are TRBV10-3 and TRBJ1-6; TRBD1 agrees at 7 bases. The CDR3 is 14 residues long. CDR1 is ENHRY and CDR2 is SYGVKD in the germline V gene. Unmatched junction bases numbered 4, after V lost 2 bases and J lost 9 bases.

The chain recombines TRBV10-3 with TRBJ1-1; D is perhaps TRBD1 (6 bases). Germline CDR1 reads ENHRY; CDR2 reads SYGVKD. Trimming cost V 8 bases and J 4 bases, with 8 bases left between them. This CDR3 is built from 11 residues. CDR3 protein: CAIQGSTEAFF. The CDR3 DNA sequence: TGTGCCATCCAGGGGAGCACTGAAGCTTTCTTT.

The chain has TRBV2 and TRBJ2-1; 8 bases map to TRBD1. The germline CDR1 and CDR2 sequences are SNHLY and FYNNEI. The CDR3 extends over 13 amino acids. The V gene end was trimmed by 8 bases and the J gene end by 9 bases; junction bases not matched to a gene: 9. DNA of the CDR3: TGTGCCAGCGAGTCCCAGGGGGCAGGTGAGCAGTTCTTC. Residues: CASESQGAGEQFF.